A single sample is the source of the 10 T cell receptor beta chains below, sequenced in a study of blood T cell repertoires in COVID-19. Assay used: immunoSEQ multiplex PCR; TCRdb lists only in-frame clones, some missing. The repertoire holds 70,000 or so clones, with approximately 90% as singletons. Sequences were obtained from peripheral blood. These receptors all stem from a woman aged 80 or over with acute or convalescent COVID-19.

This sequence joins TRBV3-1 (or the pseudogene TRBV3-2) and TRBJ1-2; D call uncertain. Germline V gives CDR1 LGHDT, CDR2 YNNKEL (reference sequence). The V and J ends lost 4 bases and 7 bases respectively, with 16 bases between them. This CDR3 is 14 amino acids long. The chain's CDR3 is CASSPSSEASGYTF. DNA of the CDR3: TGTGCCAGCAGCCCCTCGTCGGAGGCGTCTGGCTACACCTTC.

This clone was seen a handful of times. V and J are TRBV2 and TRBJ2-3, with 12 bases matching TRBD2. Germline-derived CDR1 and CDR2 are SNHLY and FYNNEI. V gave up 1 base and J gave up 6 bases; unmatched junction bases: 5. The CDR3 length is 16 residues. The CDR3 DNA sequence: TGTGCCAGCAGTGAAGGACCTAGCGGGGGGGCGGATACGCAGTATTTT. Translating it yields CASSEGPSGGADTQYF.

The rearrangement uses TRBV6-4 and TRBJ1-1; 9 nucleotides match TRBD1. The germline V gene has CDR1 MRHNA and CDR2 SNTAGT. The CDR3 length is 16 residues. V lost 8 bases to trimming and J lost 6 bases; unmatched junction nucleotides: 16. The CDR3 loop reads CASFDRRDRDESEAFF. CDR3 nucleotides: TGTGCCAGCTTTGATCGGCGGGACAGGGATGAGTCTGAAGCTTTCTTT.

The chain links TRBV10-3 to TRBJ2-4; D not certain. CDR3 length equals 10 residues. V was pared by 2 bases and J by 15 bases, with 8 bases between. Germline V gene data show CDR1 as ENHRY and CDR2 as SYGVKD. CDR3 nucleotide sequence: TGTGCCATCAGTGAGCCCCCTTTGTACTTC. This gives the protein CAISEPPLYF.

This chain connects TRBV5-1 to TRBJ1-1; D remains unclear. In germline, CDR1 is SGHRS, CDR2 YFSETQ. V gave up 6 bases and J gave up 1 base, with 16 bases separating them. This CDR3 has 15 amino acids. CDR3 amino acids: CASTHNRHGNTEAFF. CDR3 sequence (DNA): TGCGCCAGCACCCATAACCGCCACGGGAACACTGAAGCTTTCTTT.

The V and J genes are TRBV19 and TRBJ2-2, with 10 positions matching TRBD1. The CDR3 consists of 15 residues. From germline, CDR1 is LNHDA and CDR2 SQIVND (reference sequence). V shed 3 bases and J 7 bases; nucleotides not matched to a gene: 5. The CDR3, as DNA: TGTGCCAGTAGTATTCGGACAGGGGGAAGCGGGGAGCTGTTTTTT. It codes for CASSIRTGGSGELFF.

The rearrangement uses TRBV5-1 and TRBJ1-4; 9 bases map to TRBD1. Germline loops: CDR1 SGHRS, CDR2 YFSETQ. V trimming: 1 base; J trimming: 6 bases; junction bases outside the gene matches: 4. This CDR3 spans 15 amino acids. The CDR3 DNA is TGCGCCAGCAGCTTGACAGGGGGCAGGGATGAAAAACTGTTTTTT. It codes for CASSLTGGRDEKLFF.

CDR3 in DNA: TGTGCCAGCAGTTTAGGGGGCGACAGGGAAAAACTGTTTTTT. The encoded protein is CASSLGGDREKLFF. The V and J genes are TRBV28 and TRBJ1-4, with TRBD1 as a possible D gene (6 bases). This CDR3 has 14 amino acids. V lost 2 bases to trimming and J lost 8 bases, with 12 bases between them. From germline, CDR1 is MDHEN and CDR2 SYDVKM.

This chain uses TRBV5-4 with TRBJ2-7; D may be TRBD2 (6 bases). The CDR3 loop spans 14 amino acids. The germline V and J ends were trimmed by 4 bases and 1 base, with 12 bases remaining between them. Germline CDR1 SGHNT, CDR2 YYREEE (reference sequence). CDR3 nucleotides: TGTGCCAGCAGCCTGGTGGCGGGATCCTACGAGCAGTACTTC. This gives the protein CASSLVAGSYEQYF. Full variable domain (outside the CDR3, taken from reference TRBV5-4 and TRBJ2-7): ETGVTQSPTHLIKTRGQQVTLRCSSQSGHNTVSWYQQALGQGPQFIFQYYREEENGRGNFPPRFSGLQFPNYSSELNVNALELDDSALYLCASSLVAGSYEQYFGPGTRLTVT.

Written as DNA, the CDR3 is TGTGCCAGCAGTGGGGACAGAAGGAGCTCCTACGAGCAGTACTTC. It yields the protein CASSGDRRSSYEQYF. The V gene is TRBV2, the J gene TRBJ2-7; 7 nucleotides match TRBD1. Germline V gene data show CDR1 as SNHLY and CDR2 as FYNNEI. The CDR3 extends over 15 amino acids. V was pared by 4 bases and J by 0 bases, with 6 bases of the junction left unmatched.